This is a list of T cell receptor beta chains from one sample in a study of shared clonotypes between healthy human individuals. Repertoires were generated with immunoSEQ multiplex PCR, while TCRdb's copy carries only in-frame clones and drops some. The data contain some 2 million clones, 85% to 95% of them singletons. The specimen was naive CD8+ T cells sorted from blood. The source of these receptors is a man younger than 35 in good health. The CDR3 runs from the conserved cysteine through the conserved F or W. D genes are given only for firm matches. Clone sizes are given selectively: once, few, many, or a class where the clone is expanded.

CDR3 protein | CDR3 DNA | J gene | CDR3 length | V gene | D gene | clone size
CASSLAQDRGSDNEQFF | TGTGCCAGCAGCTTAGCCCAGGACAGGGGATCGGACAATGAGCAGTTCTTC | TRBJ2-1 | 17 | TRBV7-2 | TRBD1 | once
CASSGGGDTQYF | TGTGCCAGCAGCGGGGGTGGGGATACGCAGTATTTT | TRBJ2-3 | 12 | TRBV11-3 | - | -
CASSLGAVGGNEQFF | TGTGCCAGCAGCTTAGGGGCTGTGGGGGGCAATGAGCAGTTCTTC | TRBJ2-1 | 15 | TRBV7-9 | - | -
CASSFRGVKDEQYF | TGTGCCAGCAGTTTCCGGGGCGTCAAGGACGAGCAGTACTTC | TRBJ2-7 | 14 | TRBV28 | - | -
CASSADRALSGNTIYF | TGTGCCAGCAGCGCGGACAGGGCCCTCTCTGGAAACACCATATATTTT | TRBJ1-3 | 16 | TRBV9 | TRBD1 | few
CASRTSGSLDEQFF | TGTGCCAGCAGGACTAGCGGGAGTTTAGATGAGCAGTTCTTC | TRBJ2-1 | 14 | TRBV27 | TRBD2 | once
CASSVLGGNTGELFF | TGTGCCAGCAGTGTCTTAGGGGGAAACACCGGGGAGCTGTTTTTT | TRBJ2-2 | 15 | TRBV2 | - | -
CASSSGTITETQYF | TGTGCCAGCAGCTCCGGGACAATTACAGAGACCCAGTACTTC | TRBJ2-5 | 14 | TRBV9 | - | -
CASSLGGDTEAFF | TGTGCCAGCAGCCTTGGGGGGGACACTGAAGCTTTCTTT | TRBJ1-1 | 13 | TRBV27 | - | -
CASSPDGALPYEQYF | TGTGCCAGCAGCCCCGACGGGGCGCTCCCCTACGAGCAGTACTTC | TRBJ2-7 | 15 | TRBV14 | - | -
CASSEPGGGSYNEQFF | TGTGCCAGCAGTGAACCAGGGGGCGGGTCTTACAATGAGCAGTTCTTC | TRBJ2-1 | 16 | TRBV2 | TRBD1 | -
CASSLRGRETEAFF | TGTGCCAGCAGCTTACGCGGCAGGGAGACTGAAGCTTTCTTT | TRBJ1-1 | 14 | TRBV7-9 | - | -
CASSVGGTDTQYF | TGTGCCAGCAGCGTTGGGGGAACAGATACGCAGTATTTT | TRBJ2-3 | 13 | TRBV9 | - | -
CASSLGANSYEQYF | TGTGCCAGCAGTCTGGGGGCAAACTCCTACGAGCAGTACTTC | TRBJ2-7 | 14 | TRBV6-5 | - | -
CASSLGGTGYDAKLFF | TGTGCCAGCAGCTTAGGGGGGACAGGGTATGATGCAAAACTGTTTTTT | TRBJ1-4 | 16 | TRBV11-2 | TRBD1 | -
CASSLRSGEVDTQYF | TGTGCCAGCAGCTTACGAAGCGGGGAGGTAGATACGCAGTATTTT | TRBJ2-3 | 15 | TRBV9 | TRBD2 | once
CASSDQGPYNEQFF | TGTGCCAGCAGTGACCAGGGACCCTACAATGAGCAGTTCTTC | TRBJ2-1 | 14 | TRBV2 | - | -
CASSLLAGGQETQYF | TGTGCCAGCAGCTTGCTAGCGGGGGGACAAGAGACCCAGTACTTC | TRBJ2-5 | 15 | TRBV13 | TRBD2 | -
CASSLGAEAFF | TGCGCCAGCAGCTTGGGCGCTGAAGCTTTCTTT | TRBJ1-1 | 11 | TRBV5-1 | - | -
CASSVEFTGLDGYTF | TGTGCCAGCAGCGTAGAGTTTACGGGCTTGGATGGCTACACCTTC | TRBJ1-2 | 15 | TRBV9 | - | -
CASSTISLGQETQYF | TGTGCCAGCAGTACCATCTCCCTGGGACAAGAGACCCAGTACTTC | TRBJ2-5 | 15 | TRBV27 | - | -
CATSPGLTDTQYF | TGTGCCACCTCACCGGGGTTAACAGATACGCAGTATTTT | TRBJ2-3 | 13 | TRBV28 | - | once
CASADDPNTGELFF | TGTGCCAGCGCAGACGACCCGAACACCGGGGAGCTGTTTTTT | TRBJ2-2 | 14 | TRBV6-5 | - | once
CASSGDSYEQYF | TGTGCCAGTAGCGGGGACTCCTACGAGCAGTACTTC | TRBJ2-7 | 12 | TRBV19 | - | -
CASSTGTWSHEQFF | TGTGCCAGTTCGACCGGGACTTGGAGTCATGAGCAGTTCTTC | TRBJ2-1 | 14 | TRBV19 | - | -
CASIDPSTDTQYF | TGTGCCAGCATAGACCCCTCTACAGATACGCAGTATTTT | TRBJ2-3 | 13 | TRBV13 | - | once